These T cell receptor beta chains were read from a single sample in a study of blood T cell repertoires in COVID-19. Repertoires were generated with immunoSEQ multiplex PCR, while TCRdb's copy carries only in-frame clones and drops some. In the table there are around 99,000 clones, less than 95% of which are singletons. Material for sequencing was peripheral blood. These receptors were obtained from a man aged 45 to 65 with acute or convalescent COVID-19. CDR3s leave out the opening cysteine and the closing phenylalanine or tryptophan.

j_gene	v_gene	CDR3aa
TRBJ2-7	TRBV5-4	ASSLAGGRALGEQY
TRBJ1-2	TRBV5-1	ASSPPSWEDYGYT
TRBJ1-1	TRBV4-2	ASSQDLKSEGGSF
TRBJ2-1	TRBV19	ASSMLNGYNEQF
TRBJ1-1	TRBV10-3	AISESTGKAF
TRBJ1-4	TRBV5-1	ASSGTGPEPTNEKLF
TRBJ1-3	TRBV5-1	ASSPGLGAGNTIY
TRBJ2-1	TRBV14	ASSQEVGRSYNEQF
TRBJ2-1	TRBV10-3	AIRPGLADNEQF
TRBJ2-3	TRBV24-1	ATRTGQGDPDTQY
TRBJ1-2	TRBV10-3	AISEFGGNYGYT
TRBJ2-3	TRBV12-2	ASRPGLAGTTDTQY
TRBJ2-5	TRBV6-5	ASSGLAGGSETQY
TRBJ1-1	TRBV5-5	ASSSSVNTEAF
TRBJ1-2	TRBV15	ATSTGDRDYGYT
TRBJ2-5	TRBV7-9	ASSLSGGSETQY
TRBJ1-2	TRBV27	ASSPGQLPNYGYT
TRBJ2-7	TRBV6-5	ASSYSATSGTDEQY
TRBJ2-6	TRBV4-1	ASSQGGGAQSGANVLT
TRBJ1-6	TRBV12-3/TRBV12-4	ASSLGERSPLH
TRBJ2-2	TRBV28	ASSLLGTANTGELF
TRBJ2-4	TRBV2	ASRETSGRAYIQY
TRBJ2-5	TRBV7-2	ASSRTGVRETQY